This TCR beta chain was found in a study of beta chain features in type 1 diabetes. Overall study findings and caveats: The study found moderately but significantly shorter TCRB CDR3s in all four CD4+ subsets of Type 1 diabetes patients. Short templates might get an advantage during PCR, and this would be equal in patients and controls.

Since all of the isolated RNA was reverse transcribed, expressed TCRB transcripts were what got sequenced. Some clones are missing from TCRdb's copy, which holds only in-frame ones; the method was immunoSEQ multiplex PCR. The repertoire holds 300,000 to 350,000 clones, with about a tenth as singletons. This clone was seen more than once but under ten times. As yet, its antigen is unknown. Sequencing was performed on central memory CD4+ T cells from blood. This receptor was obtained from a man younger than 40 with type 1 diabetes.

The CDR3, as DNA: TGTGCCAGCAGTTTTCTACCAGGTGGAGATACGCAGTATTTT. Amino acid sequence: CASSFLPGGDTQYF. The chain is built from TRBV6-6 and TRBJ2-3; D unclear. This CDR3 has 14 amino acids. Trimming shortened V by 4 bases and J by 5 bases, and 13 bases separated the two germline ends. Per germline, CDR1 MNHNY and CDR2 SVGAGI (reference sequence).